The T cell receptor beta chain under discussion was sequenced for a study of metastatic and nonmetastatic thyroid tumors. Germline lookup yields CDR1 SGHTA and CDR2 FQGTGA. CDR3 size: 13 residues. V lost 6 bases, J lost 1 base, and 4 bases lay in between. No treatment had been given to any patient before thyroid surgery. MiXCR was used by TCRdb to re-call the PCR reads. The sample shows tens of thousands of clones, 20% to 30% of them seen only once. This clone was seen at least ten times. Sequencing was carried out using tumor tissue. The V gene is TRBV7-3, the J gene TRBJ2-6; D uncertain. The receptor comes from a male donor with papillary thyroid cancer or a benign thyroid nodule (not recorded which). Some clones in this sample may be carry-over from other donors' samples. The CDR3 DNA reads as TGTGCCAGCAGGGCATCTGGGGCCAACGTCCTGACTTTC. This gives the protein CASRASGANVLTF.